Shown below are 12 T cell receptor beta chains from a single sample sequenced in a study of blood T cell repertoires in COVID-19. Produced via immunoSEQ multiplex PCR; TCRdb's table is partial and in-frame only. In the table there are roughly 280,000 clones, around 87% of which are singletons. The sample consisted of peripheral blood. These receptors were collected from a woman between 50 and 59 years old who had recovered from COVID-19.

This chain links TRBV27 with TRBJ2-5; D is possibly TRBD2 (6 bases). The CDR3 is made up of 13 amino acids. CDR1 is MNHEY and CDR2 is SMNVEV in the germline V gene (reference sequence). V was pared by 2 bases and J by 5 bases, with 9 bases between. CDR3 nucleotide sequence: TGTGCCAGCAGTTTAGACGGGAGCGAGACCCAGTACTTC. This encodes CASSLDGSETQYF.

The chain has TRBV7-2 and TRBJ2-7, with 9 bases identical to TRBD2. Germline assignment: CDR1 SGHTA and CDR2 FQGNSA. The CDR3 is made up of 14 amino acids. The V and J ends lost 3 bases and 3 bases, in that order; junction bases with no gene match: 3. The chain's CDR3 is CASSFFSGSYEQYF. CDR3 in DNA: TGTGCCAGCAGCTTTTTTAGCGGGAGCTACGAGCAGTACTTC.

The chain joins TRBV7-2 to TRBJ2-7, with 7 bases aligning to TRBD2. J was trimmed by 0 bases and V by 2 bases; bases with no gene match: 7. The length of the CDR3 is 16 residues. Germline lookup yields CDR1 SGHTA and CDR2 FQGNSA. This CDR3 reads CASSLSRLAASYEQYF. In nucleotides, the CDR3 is TGTGCCAGCAGCTTATCCCGCCTAGCGGCCTCCTACGAGCAGTACTTC. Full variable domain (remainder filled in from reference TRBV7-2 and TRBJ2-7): GAGVSQSPSNKVTEKGKDVELRCDPISGHTALYWYRQSLGQGLEFLIYFQGNSAPDKSGLPSDRFSAERTGGSVSTLTIQRTQQEDSAVYLCASSLSRLAASYEQYFGPGTRLTVT.

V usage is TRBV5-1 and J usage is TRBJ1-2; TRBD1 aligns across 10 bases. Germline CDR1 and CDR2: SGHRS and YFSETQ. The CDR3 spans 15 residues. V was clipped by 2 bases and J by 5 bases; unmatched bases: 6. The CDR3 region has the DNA TGCGCCAGCAGCTTTGCGGGACAGGGGACATATGGCTACACCTTC. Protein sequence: CASSFAGQGTYGYTF.

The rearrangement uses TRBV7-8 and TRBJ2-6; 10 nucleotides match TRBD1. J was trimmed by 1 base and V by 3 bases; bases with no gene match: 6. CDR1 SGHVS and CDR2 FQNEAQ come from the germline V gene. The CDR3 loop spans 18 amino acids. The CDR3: CASSFRDRGLSGANVLTF. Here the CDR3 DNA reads TGTGCCAGCAGCTTTCGGGACAGGGGTCTATCTGGGGCCAACGTCCTGACTTTC.

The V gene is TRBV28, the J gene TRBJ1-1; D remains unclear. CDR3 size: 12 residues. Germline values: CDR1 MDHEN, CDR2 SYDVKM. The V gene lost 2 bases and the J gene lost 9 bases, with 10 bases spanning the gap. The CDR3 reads CASSLMQRKAFF. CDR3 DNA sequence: TGTGCCAGCAGTTTAATGCAGAGGAAAGCTTTCTTT. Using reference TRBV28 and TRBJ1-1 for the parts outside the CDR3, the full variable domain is DVKVTQSSRYLVKRTGEKVFLECVQDMDHENMFWYRQDPGLGLRLIYFSYDVKMKEKGDIPEGYSVSREKKERFSLILESASTNQTSMYLCASSLMQRKAFFGQGTRLTVV.

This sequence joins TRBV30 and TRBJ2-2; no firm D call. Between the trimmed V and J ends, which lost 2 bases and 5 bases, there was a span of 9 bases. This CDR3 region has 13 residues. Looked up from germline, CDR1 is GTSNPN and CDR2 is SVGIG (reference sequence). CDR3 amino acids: CAWSIQVTGELFF. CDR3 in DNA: TGTGCCTGGAGTATTCAGGTTACCGGGGAGCTGTTTTTT.

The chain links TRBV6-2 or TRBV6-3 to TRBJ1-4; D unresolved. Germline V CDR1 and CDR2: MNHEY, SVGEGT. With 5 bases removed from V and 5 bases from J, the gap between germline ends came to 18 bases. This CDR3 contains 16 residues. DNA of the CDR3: TGTGCCAGCAGTCCCCCCGCGACGGCAGGAAATGAAAAACTGTTTTTT. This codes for CASSPPATAGNEKLFF.

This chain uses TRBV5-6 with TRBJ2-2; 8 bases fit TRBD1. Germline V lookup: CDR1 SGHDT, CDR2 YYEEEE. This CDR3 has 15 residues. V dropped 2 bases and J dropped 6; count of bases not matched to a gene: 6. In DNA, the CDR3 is TGTGCCAGCAGCTTTGGACAGGGAAGGGCCGGGGAGCTGTTTTTT. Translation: CASSFGQGRAGELFF.

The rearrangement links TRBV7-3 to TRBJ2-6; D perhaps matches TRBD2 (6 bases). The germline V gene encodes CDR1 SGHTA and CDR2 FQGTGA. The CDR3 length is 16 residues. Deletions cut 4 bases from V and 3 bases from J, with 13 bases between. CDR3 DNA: TGTGCCAGCAGCTCGCCCCCGGGGGTTGGGGCCAACGTCCTGACTTTC. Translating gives CASSSPPGVGANVLTF.

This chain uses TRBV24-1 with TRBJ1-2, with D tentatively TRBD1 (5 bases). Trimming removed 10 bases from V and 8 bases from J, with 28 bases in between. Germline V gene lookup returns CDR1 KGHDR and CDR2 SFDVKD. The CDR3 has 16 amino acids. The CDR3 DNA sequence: TGTGCCACGAGCAGCCAGGTAGACAGCCCGCCTAGGGGCTACACCTTC. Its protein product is CATSSQVDSPPRGYTF.

The CDR3 sequence is CSVEFTGALTDTQYF. Here the CDR3 DNA reads TGCAGCGTTGAGTTTACAGGGGCCCTCACAGATACGCAGTATTTT. V gene TRBV29-1 combines with J gene TRBJ2-3; TRBD1 matches at 7 bases. V lost 3 bases and J lost 2; bases outside the gene matches: 8. Germline V gene data show CDR1 as SQVTM and CDR2 as ANQGSEA. The CDR3 is 15 residues long.